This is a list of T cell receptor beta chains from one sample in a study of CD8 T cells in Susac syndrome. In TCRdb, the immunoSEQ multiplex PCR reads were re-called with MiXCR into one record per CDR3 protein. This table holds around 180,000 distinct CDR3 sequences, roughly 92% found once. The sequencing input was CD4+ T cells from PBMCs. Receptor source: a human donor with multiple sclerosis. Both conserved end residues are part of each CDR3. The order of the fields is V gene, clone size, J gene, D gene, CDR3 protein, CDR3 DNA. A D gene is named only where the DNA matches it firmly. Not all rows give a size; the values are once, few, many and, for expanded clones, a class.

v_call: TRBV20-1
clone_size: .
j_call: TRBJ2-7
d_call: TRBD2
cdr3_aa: CSARDPSGPYEQYF
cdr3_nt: TGCAGTGCTAGAGACCCTAGCGGGCCCTACGAGCAGTACTTC

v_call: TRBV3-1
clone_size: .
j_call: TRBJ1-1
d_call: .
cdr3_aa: CASQRGDGGWNEAFF
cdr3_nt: TGTGCCAGCCAACGAGGTGACGGGGGCTGGAATGAAGCTTTCTTT

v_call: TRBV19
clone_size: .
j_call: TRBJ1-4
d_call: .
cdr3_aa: CASKRDRNEKLFF
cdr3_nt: TGTGCCAGTAAAAGGGACCGTAATGAAAAACTGTTTTTT

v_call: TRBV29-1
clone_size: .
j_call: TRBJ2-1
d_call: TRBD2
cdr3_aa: CSVLPAGNEQFF
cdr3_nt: TGCAGCGTTCTCCCAGCGGGGAATGAGCAGTTCTTC

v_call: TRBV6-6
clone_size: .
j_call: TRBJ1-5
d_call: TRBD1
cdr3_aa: CASSYSDRARNQPQHF
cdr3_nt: TGTGCCAGCAGTTACTCGGACAGGGCACGCAATCAGCCCCAGCATTTT

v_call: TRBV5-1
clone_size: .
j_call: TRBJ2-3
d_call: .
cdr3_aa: CASSLVGTSSSSTDTQYF
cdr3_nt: TGCGCCAGCAGCTTGGTCGGGACGTCGTCTTCTAGCACAGATACGCAGTATTTT

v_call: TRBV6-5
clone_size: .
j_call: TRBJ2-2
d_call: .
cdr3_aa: CASSYDVLDTGELFF
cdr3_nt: TGTGCCAGCAGTTACGACGTGTTAGACACCGGGGAGCTGTTTTTT

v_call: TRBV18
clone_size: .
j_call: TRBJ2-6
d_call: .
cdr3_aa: CASSPPHSGANVLTF
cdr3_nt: TGTGCCAGCTCACCACCCCACTCTGGGGCCAACGTCCTGACTTTC

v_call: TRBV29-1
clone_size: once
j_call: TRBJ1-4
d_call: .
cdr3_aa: CSGGRVDEKLFF
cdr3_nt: TGCAGCGGAGGACGGGTGGATGAAAAACTGTTTTTT

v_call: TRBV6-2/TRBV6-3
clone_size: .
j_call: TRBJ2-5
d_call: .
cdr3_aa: CASSYQGPETQYF
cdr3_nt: TGTGCCAGCAGTTACCAGGGGCCAGAGACCCAGTACTTC

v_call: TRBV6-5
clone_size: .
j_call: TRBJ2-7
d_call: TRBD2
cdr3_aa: CASSYLAGGSEQYF
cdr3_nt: TGTGCCAGCAGTTACTTAGCGGGGGGTTCCGAGCAGTACTTC

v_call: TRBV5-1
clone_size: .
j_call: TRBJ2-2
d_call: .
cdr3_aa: CASRESGLSTGELFF
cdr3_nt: TGCGCCAGCAGGGAGTCAGGGCTTAGCACCGGGGAGCTGTTTTTT

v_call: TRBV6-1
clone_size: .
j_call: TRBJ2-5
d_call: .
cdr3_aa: CASSEDLRKETQYF
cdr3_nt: TGTGCCAGCAGTGAGGACCTCCGAAAAGAGACCCAGTACTTC

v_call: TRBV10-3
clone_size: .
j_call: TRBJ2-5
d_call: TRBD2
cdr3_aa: CAISESMVLAGDGETQYF
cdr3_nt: TGTGCCATCAGTGAGTCGATGGTACTAGCGGGAGATGGAGAGACCCAGTACTTC

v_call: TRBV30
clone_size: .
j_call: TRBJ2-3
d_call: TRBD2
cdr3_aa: CAWRSALAGSTDTQYF
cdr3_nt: TGTGCCTGGAGGTCGGCCCTAGCGGGCAGCACAGATACGCAGTATTTT

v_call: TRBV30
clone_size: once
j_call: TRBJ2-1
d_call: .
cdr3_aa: CACNRAYNEQFF
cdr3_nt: TGTGCCTGTAATAGGGCTTACAATGAGCAGTTCTTC

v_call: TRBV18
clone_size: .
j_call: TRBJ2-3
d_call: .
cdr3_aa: CASSPARVSTDTQYF
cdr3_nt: TGTGCCAGCTCACCCGCTAGGGTAAGCACAGATACGCAGTATTTT

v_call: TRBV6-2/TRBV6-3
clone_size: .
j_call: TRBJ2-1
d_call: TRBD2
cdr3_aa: CASSSQPGLAGSYNEQFF
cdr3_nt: TGTGCCAGCAGTTCCCAACCTGGACTAGCGGGCTCCTACAATGAGCAGTTCTTC

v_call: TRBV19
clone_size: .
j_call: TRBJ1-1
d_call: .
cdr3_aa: CASSIAVNTEAFF
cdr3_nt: TGTGCCAGTAGTATCGCGGTGAACACTGAAGCTTTCTTT

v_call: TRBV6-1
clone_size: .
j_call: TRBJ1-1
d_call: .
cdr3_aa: CASSAADYTEAFF
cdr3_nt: TGTGCCAGCAGTGCTGCTGACTACACTGAAGCTTTCTTT

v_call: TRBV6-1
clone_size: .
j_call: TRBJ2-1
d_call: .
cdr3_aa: CASSDEGGPVNYNEQFF
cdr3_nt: TGTGCCAGCAGTGATGAGGGGGGGCCAGTGAACTACAATGAGCAGTTCTTC

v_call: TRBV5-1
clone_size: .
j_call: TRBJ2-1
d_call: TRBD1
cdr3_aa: CASSAGGSYNEQFF
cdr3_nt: TGCGCCAGCAGCGCAGGGGGATCCTACAATGAGCAGTTCTTC

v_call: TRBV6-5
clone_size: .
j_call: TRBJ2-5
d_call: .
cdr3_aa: CASRLTLQETQYF
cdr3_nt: TGTGCCAGCAGGCTGACACTTCAAGAGACCCAGTACTTC

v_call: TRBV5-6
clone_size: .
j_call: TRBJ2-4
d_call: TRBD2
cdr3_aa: CASSLGTSGSLLAKNIQYF
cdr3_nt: TGTGCCAGCAGCTTGGGGACTAGCGGGAGTTTGCTAGCCAAAAACATTCAGTACTTC

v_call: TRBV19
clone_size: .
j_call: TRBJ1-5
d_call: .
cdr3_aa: CASSISPPTAGQPQHF
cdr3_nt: TGTGCCAGTAGTATAAGCCCCCCGACAGCAGGGCAGCCCCAGCATTTT

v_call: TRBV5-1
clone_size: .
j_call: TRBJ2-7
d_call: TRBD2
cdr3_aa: CASSHPSGSSYEQYF
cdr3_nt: TGCGCCAGCAGCCACCCTAGCGGAAGCTCCTACGAGCAGTACTTC

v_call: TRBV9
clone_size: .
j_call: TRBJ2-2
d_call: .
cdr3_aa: CASSTSSVNTGELFF
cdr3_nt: TGTGCCAGCAGCACTAGTAGCGTGAACACCGGGGAGCTGTTTTTT

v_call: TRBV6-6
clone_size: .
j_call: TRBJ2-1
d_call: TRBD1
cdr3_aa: CASTGTVYYNEQFF
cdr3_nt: TGTGCCAGCACCGGGACAGTATATTACAATGAGCAGTTCTTC

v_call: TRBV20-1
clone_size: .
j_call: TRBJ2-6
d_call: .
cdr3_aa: CSARTGSSGANVLTF
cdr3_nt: TGCAGTGCTAGAACAGGGTCCTCTGGGGCCAACGTCCTGACTTTC

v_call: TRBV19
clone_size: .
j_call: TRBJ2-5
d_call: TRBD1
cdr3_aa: CASGGTGLETQYF
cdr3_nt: TGTGCCAGTGGAGGGACAGGGCTTGAGACCCAGTACTTC

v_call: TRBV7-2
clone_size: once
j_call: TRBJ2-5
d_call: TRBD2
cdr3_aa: CASSTSAFSETQYF
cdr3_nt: TGTGCCAGCAGCACTAGCGCGTTTTCAGAGACCCAGTACTTC

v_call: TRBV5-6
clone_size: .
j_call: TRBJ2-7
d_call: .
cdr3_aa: CASSPDPLSGYEQYF
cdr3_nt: TGTGCCAGCAGCCCCGACCCTTTGAGCGGATACGAGCAGTACTTC

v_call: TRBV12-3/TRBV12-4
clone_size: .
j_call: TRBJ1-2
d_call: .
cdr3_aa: CASSLEARGYTF
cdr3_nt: TGTGCCAGCAGTTTAGAGGCACGAGGCTACACCTTC

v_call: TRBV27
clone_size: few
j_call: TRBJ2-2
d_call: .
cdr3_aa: CASSLRTNTGELFF
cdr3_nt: TGTGCCAGCAGTTTGAGGACTAACACCGGGGAGCTGTTTTTT

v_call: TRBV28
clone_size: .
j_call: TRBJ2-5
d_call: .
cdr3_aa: CASSLGGAETQYF
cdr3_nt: TGTGCCAGCAGTTTAGGGGGGGCAGAGACCCAGTACTTC

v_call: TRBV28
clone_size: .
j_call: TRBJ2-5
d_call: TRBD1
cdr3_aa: CASRLSSGQGQETQYF
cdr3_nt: TGTGCCAGCAGACTCTCTTCGGGACAGGGCCAAGAGACCCAGTACTTC

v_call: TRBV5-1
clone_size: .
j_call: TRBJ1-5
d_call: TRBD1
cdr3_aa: CASSIDGQGGQPQHF
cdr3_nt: TGCGCCAGCAGCATTGACGGACAGGGTGGTCAGCCCCAGCATTTT

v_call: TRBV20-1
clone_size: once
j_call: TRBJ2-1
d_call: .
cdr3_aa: CSANPGSTYNEQFF
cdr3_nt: TGCAGTGCCAACCCAGGGAGCACCTACAATGAGCAGTTCTTC

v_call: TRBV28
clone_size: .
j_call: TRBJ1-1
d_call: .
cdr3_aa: CASSLHVENTEAFF
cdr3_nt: TGTGCCAGCAGTTTACATGTGGAGAACACTGAAGCTTTCTTT

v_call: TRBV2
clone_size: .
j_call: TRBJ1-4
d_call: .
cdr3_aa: CASRDGTLGEKLFF
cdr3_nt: TGTGCCAGCAGGGACGGGACCCTTGGGGAAAAACTGTTTTTT

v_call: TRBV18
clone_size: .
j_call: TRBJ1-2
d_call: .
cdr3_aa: CASSPGDTAPGYTF
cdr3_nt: TGTGCCAGCTCACCAGGGGACACCGCGCCTGGCTACACCTTC

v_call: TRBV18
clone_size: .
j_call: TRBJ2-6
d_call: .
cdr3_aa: CASSPQAASSVLTF
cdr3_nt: TGTGCCAGCTCACCACAGGCTGCTTCAAGCGTCCTGACTTTC

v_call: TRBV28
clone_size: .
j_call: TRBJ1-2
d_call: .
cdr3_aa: CASSPDLGNYGYTF
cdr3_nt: TGTGCCAGCAGTCCCGACCTGGGGAACTATGGCTACACCTTC

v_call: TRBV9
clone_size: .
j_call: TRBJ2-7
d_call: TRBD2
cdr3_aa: CASSSQAVAGDYEQYF
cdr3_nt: TGTGCCAGCAGCTCCCAAGCGGTAGCGGGGGACTACGAGCAGTACTTC

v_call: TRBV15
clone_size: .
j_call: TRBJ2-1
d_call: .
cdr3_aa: CATSRVENEQFF
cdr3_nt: TGTGCCACCAGCAGAGTAGAGAATGAGCAGTTCTTC

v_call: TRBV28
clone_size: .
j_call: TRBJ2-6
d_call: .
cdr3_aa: CASSRRFQVAGANVLTF
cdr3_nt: TGTGCCAGCAGTCGAAGGTTCCAGGTCGCTGGGGCCAACGTCCTGACTTTC

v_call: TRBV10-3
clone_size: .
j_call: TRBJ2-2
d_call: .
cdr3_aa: CAIKGGPVTGELFF
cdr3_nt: TGTGCCATCAAGGGGGGGCCAGTCACCGGGGAGCTGTTTTTT

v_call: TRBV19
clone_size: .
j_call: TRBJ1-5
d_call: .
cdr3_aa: CASTKTVGHNQPQHF
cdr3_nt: TGTGCCAGTACCAAAACGGTGGGGCACAATCAGCCCCAGCATTTT

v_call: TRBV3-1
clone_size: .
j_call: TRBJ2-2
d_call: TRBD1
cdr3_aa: CASSLGTGNTGELFF
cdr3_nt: TGTGCCAGCAGCCTTGGGACAGGGAACACCGGGGAGCTGTTTTTT

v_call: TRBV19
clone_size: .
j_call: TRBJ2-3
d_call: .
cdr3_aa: CASSRRRAVADTQYF
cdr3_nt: TGTGCCAGTAGTCGAAGGAGGGCAGTGGCAGATACGCAGTATTTT

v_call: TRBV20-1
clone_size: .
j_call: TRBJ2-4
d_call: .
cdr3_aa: CSARDWDTSKNIQYF
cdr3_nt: TGCAGTGCTAGAGATTGGGACACCTCCAAAAACATTCAGTACTTC

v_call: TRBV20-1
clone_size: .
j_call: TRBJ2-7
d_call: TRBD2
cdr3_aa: CSALGNSGNYEQYF
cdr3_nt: TGCAGTGCCCTGGGGAATAGCGGGAACTACGAGCAGTACTTC

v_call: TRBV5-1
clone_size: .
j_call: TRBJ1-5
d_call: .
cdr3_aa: CASSPGDGHNQPQHF
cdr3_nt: TGCGCCAGCAGCCCCGGGGACGGGCATAATCAGCCCCAGCATTTT